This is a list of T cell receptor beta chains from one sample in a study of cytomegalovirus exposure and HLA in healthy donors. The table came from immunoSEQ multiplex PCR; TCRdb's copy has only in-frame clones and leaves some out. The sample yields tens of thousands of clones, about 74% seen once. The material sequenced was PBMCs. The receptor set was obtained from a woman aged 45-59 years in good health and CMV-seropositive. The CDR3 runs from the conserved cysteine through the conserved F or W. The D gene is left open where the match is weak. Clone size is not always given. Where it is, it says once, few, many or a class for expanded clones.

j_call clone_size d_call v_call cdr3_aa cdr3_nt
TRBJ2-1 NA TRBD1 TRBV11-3 CASSLGRDRVPNEQFF TGTGCCAGCAGCTTAGGCCGGGACAGGGTCCCCAATGAGCAGTTCTTC
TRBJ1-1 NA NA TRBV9 CASSRTPSMNTEAFF TGTGCCAGCAGCCGTACCCCTAGCATGAACACTGAAGCTTTCTTT
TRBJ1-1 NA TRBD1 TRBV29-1 CSVGRTGREAFF TGCAGCGTTGGCCGGACAGGGCGAGAAGCTTTCTTT
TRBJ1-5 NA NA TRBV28 CASTGQNQPQHF TGTGCCAGCACTGGGCAAAATCAGCCCCAGCATTTT
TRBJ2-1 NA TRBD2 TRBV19 CASSSSGSSYNEQFF TGTGCCAGTAGTTCTAGCGGCAGCTCCTACAATGAGCAGTTCTTC
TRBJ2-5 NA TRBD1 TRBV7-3 CASSLGTVQETQYF TGTGCCAGCAGCTTGGGGACAGTACAAGAGACCCAGTACTTC
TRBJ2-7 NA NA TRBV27 CASSSRGEQYF TGTGCCAGCAGTTCAAGGGGGGAGCAGTACTTC
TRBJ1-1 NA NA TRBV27 CASSLSTHRHTEAFF TGTGCCAGCAGTTTATCGACCCACAGACACACTGAAGCTTTCTTT
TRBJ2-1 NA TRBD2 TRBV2 CASRPGTSGSLGNNEQFF TGTGCCAGCAGGCCCGGGACTAGCGGAAGCTTGGGGAACAATGAGCAGTTCTTC
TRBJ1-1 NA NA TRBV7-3 CASTPSGGQNTEAFF TGTGCCAGCACCCCCTCCGGGGGGCAGAACACTGAAGCTTTCTTT
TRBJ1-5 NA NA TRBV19 CASSKTGRDQPQHF TGTGCCAGTAGCAAGACAGGACGGGATCAGCCCCAGCATTTT
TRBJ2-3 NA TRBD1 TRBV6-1 CASSEAAGQGSDTQYF TGTGCCAGCAGTGAAGCGGCGGGACAGGGTTCAGATACGCAGTATTTT
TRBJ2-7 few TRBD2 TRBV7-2 CASSVSSGRSYEQYF TGTGCCAGCAGCGTTTCTAGCGGGAGGAGCTACGAGCAGTACTTC
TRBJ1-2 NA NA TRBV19 CASPPPGGDYGYTF TGTGCCAGTCCCCCCCCGGGGGGGGACTATGGCTACACCTTC
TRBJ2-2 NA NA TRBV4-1 CASSRQDNTGELFF TGCGCCAGCAGCCGCCAGGATAACACCGGGGAGCTGTTTTTT
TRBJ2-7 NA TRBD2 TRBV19 CASSVGTSGRSEQYF TGTGCCAGTAGTGTCGGGACTAGCGGGAGGAGTGAGCAGTACTTC
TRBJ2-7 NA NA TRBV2 CASSDTSGFSYEQYF TGTGCCAGCAGTGACACCAGCGGGTTCTCTTACGAGCAGTACTTC
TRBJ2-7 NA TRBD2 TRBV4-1 CASSLAGGYEQYF TGCGCCAGCAGTTTAGCGGGGGGCTACGAGCAGTACTTC
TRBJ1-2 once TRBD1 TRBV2 CASGQDYYGYTF TGTGCCAGCGGACAGGACTACTATGGCTACACCTTC
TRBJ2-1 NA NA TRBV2 CASVLESYNEQFF TGTGCCAGCGTTCTAGAGTCCTACAATGAGCAGTTCTTC
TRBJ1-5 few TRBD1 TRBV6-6 CASSGTGNQPQHF TGTGCCAGCAGCGGGACAGGGAATCAGCCCCAGCATTTT
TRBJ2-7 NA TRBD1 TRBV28 CASSLLIPGTGSHEQYF TGTGCCAGCAGTTTGTTGATCCCCGGGACAGGGTCCCACGAGCAGTACTTC
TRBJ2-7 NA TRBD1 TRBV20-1 CSADREGEQYF TGCAGTGCTGACAGGGAAGGCGAGCAGTACTTC
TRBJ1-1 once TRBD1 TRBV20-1 CSAMGQRFF TGCAGTGCTATGGGACAGCGGTTCTTT
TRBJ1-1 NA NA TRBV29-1 CSVEVTGDTEAFF TGCAGCGTTGAAGTTACGGGAGACACTGAAGCTTTCTTT
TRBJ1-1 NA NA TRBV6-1 CASSDGGKAFF TGTGCCAGCAGTGACGGGGGAAAAGCTTTCTTT
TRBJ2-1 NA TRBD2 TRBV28 CASSPPGLAGGPNEQFF TGTGCCAGCAGTCCTCCGGGACTAGCGGGAGGGCCCAATGAGCAGTTCTTC
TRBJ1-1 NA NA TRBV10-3 CAISEASETEAFF TGTGCCATCAGTGAGGCATCAGAAACTGAAGCTTTCTTT
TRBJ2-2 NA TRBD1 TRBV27 CASSRAGTGGRMELFF TGTGCCAGCAGCCGAGCCGGGACAGGGGGGCGTATGGAGCTGTTTTTT
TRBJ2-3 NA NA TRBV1 CTSSVHKGAGSTDTQYF TGCACCAGCAGCGTCCATAAGGGGGCGGGGAGCACAGATACGCAGTATTTT
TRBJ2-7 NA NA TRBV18 CASSPPAGAGEQYF TGTGCCAGCTCACCACCGGCAGGGGCGGGCGAGCAGTACTTC
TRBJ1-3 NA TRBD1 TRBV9 CASSAPLATGNSAIYF TGTGCCAGCAGCGCCCCCCTTGCGACAGGGAATAGTGCCATATATTTT
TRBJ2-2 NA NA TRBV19 CASSFLTGELFF TGTGCCAGTAGTTTCTTAACCGGGGAGCTGTTTTTT
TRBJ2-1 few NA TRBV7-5 CVRRSSGDGGLSSYNEQFF TGTGTCAGAAGGTCCTCGGGGGATGGAGGATTGAGCTCCTACAATGAGCAGTTCTTC
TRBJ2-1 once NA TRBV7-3 CASSPTRYNEQFF TGTGCCAGCAGCCCGACTAGATACAATGAGCAGTTCTTC
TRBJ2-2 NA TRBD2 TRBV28 CASILSGRGRTGELFF TGTGCCAGCATACTTAGCGGGAGGGGCCGCACCGGGGAGCTGTTTTTT
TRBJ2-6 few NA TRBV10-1 CASSESGAPGANVLTF TGCGCCAGCAGTGAGTCGGGGGCGCCGGGGGCCAACGTCCTGACTTTC
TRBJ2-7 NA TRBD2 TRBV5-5 CASSLGEGNEQYF TGTGCCAGCAGCTTGGGGGAGGGGAACGAGCAGTACTTC
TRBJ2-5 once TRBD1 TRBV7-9 CASAGGTGETQYF TGTGCCAGCGCCGGGGGGACAGGGGAGACCCAGTACTTC
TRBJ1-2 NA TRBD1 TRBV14 CASSQVPYRGSWYGYTF TGTGCCAGCAGCCAAGTCCCTTACAGGGGCAGTTGGTATGGCTACACCTTC
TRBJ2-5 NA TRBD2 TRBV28 CASSLTSAQETQYF TGTGCCAGCAGCCTAACTAGCGCCCAAGAGACCCAGTACTTC
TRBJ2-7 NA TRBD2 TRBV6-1 CATASGSLPLYEQYF TGTGCCACGGCTAGCGGGAGTCTCCCTCTCTACGAGCAGTACTTC
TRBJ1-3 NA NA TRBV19 CASSIPPGDILSGNTIYF TGTGCCAGTAGTATCCCACCGGGAGATATCCTCTCTGGAAACACCATATATTTT
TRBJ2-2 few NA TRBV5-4 CASSSVWPGELFF TGTGCCAGCAGTTCCGTCTGGCCCGGGGAGCTGTTTTTT
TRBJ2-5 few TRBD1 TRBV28 CASSPGTGVPGQETQYF TGTGCCAGCAGCCCCGGGACAGGGGTTCCGGGGCAAGAGACCCAGTACTTC
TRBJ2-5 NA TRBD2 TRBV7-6 CASSLNPPGLGLAKETQYF TGTGCCAGCAGCTTAAATCCCCCAGGCTTGGGACTAGCTAAAGAGACCCAGTACTTC
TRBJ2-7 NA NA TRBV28 CASSLSTAYEQYF TGTGCCAGCAGTTTATCGACTGCATACGAGCAGTACTTC
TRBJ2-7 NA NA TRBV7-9 CASSRESYEQYF TGTGCCAGCAGCAGAGAATCCTACGAGCAGTACTTC
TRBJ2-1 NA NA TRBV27 CASSFLGSYNEQFF TGTGCCAGCAGTTTTTTGGGGAGCTACAATGAGCAGTTCTTC
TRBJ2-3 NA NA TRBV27 CASSFAQDTDTQYF TGTGCCAGCAGTTTCGCACAGGACACAGATACGCAGTATTTT
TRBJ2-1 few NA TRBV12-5 CASGLVRERKHEQFF TGTGCTAGTGGTTTGGTCCGGGAAAGGAAACATGAGCAGTTCTTC
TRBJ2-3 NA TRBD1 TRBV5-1 CASSLAATGSDTQYF TGCGCCAGCAGCTTGGCGGCGACAGGGTCAGATACGCAGTATTTT
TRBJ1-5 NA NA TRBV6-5 CASSFRSDQPQHF TGTGCCAGCAGTTTCAGGTCGGATCAGCCCCAGCATTTT
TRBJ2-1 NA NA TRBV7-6 CASSLRPLGDGGYNEQFF TGTGCCAGCAGCTTGAGGCCGTTGGGGGACGGGGGATACAATGAGCAGTTCTTC
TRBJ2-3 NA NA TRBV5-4 CASSFGSRVTDTQYF TGTGCCAGCAGCTTTGGGAGCCGCGTCACAGATACGCAGTATTTT
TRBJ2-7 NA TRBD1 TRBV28 CASGYDRAYEQYF TGTGCCAGCGGCTATGACAGGGCCTACGAGCAGTACTTC
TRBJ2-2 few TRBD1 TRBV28 CASSLQGPGELFF TGTGCCAGCAGTCTACAGGGGCCCGGGGAGCTGTTTTTT